One sample yielded the 29 T cell receptor beta chains listed below, sequenced in a study of T-cell memory formation after mild COVID-19 listed by TCRdb under 2021. Preparation of the library involved 5' RACE. Sequencing was carried out with an Illumina NovaSeq 6000. Clones were called with MiXCR by TCRdb after fastp trimmed the public reads at Q25, and only in-frame beta chains were retained. Entries are consolidated by CDR3 protein sequence, retaining the most common genes and DNA. In all, the sample holds 470,000 or so distinct CDR3 sequences, and about a sixth of those were seen once. Of the sample, around a fifth falls within the top ten clones. Specimen: PBMCs or a T cell subset sorted from them (not recorded which). The origin of the receptors is a man between 18 and 35 years old who had mild COVID-19 (a few samples of this study predate the infection). The sample titles of this study are shuffled in the database, so cell type and time point are left out; the donor was told from shared clones.

The rearrangement uses TRBV5-6 and TRBJ2-7, with 7 bases aligning to TRBD1. This CDR3 contains 13 residues. Looked up from germline, CDR1 is SGHDT and CDR2 is YYEEEE. V shed 1 base, J shed 8 bases, and the junction held 6 bases outside the gene matches. This CDR3 reads CASSLPPTGKQYF. Written as DNA, the CDR3 is TGTGCCAGCAGCTTGCCCCCGACAGGGAAGCAGTACTTC.

This clonotype has just a few counts. The chain recombines TRBV4-3 with TRBJ2-7; 10 nucleotides match TRBD2. V trimming: 3 bases; J trimming: 6 bases; junction bases outside the gene matches: 8. The CDR3 extends over 15 amino acids. Germline V CDR1 and CDR2: LGHNA, YSLEER. In DNA form, the CDR3 reads TGCGCCAGCAGCCAGATAGCGGGGGGTCCGGGCGAGCAGTACTTC. As protein: CASSQIAGGPGEQYF.

This clonotype was seen many times. The rearrangement joins TRBV4-3 to TRBJ2-3; D ambiguous. The CDR3 contains 16 residues. Trimming shortened V by 0 bases and J by 2 bases, and 12 bases separated the two germline ends. The germline gives CDR1 LGHNA, CDR2 YSLEER. The chain's CDR3 is CASSQDTGLSTDTQYF. In DNA, the CDR3 is TGCGCCAGCAGCCAAGATACCGGCCTATCCACAGATACGCAGTATTTT.

The chain has TRBV7-9 and TRBJ1-5, with 9 positions matching TRBD1. The V segment lost 5 bases and the J segment 6 bases; nucleotides outside the gene matches: 5. Germline values: CDR1 SEHNR, CDR2 FQNEAQ (reference sequence). This CDR3 is 14 amino acids long. CDR3 nucleotides: TGTGCCAGCAGCGATGGACAGGGGCCTCAGCCCCAGCATTTT. It yields the protein CASSDGQGPQPQHF.

This clonotype has just a few counts. The chain joins TRBV12-5 to TRBJ1-2; TRBD1 agrees at 8 bases. The trim removed 11 bases at V and 3 bases at J, leaving 2 bases unmatched. Germline CDR1 is LGHNT and CDR2 is FRNRAP. CDR3 size: 11 residues. In DNA form, the CDR3 reads TGTGCTCCAGGGGGCCACTATGGCTACACCTTC. This sequence encodes CAPGGHYGYTF. Combining the CDR3 with reference TRBV12-5 and TRBJ1-2 gives the whole variable domain DARVTQTPRHKVTEMGQEVTMRCQPILGHNTVFWYRQTMMQGLELLAYFRNRAPLDDSGMPKDRFSAEMPDATLATLKIQPSEPRDSAVYFCAPGGHYGYTFGSGTRLTVV.

This clonotype was seen only a few times. The gene calls are TRBV5-8 and TRBJ2-6, with D maybe TRBD2 (6 bases). Germline lookup yields CDR1 SGHTS and CDR2 YDEGEE. The CDR3 contains 16 residues. Trimming removed 4 bases at V and 3 bases at J, with 14 bases between. The CDR3, as DNA: TGTGCCAGCAGCAGGAGGGGAGCGGGTGGGGCCAACGTCCTGACTTTC. Protein sequence: CASSRRGAGGANVLTF.

The J gene is TRBJ2-7, the V gene TRBV6-6, with D uncertain. The CDR3 is made up of 14 amino acids. The V end was cut by 7 bases, the J end by 2 bases, with 15 bases between. CDR1 and CDR2 (germline): MNHNY, SVGAGI (reference sequence). CDR3 DNA: TGTGCCAGCACCCCCTCAGCGTACCCCTACGAGCAGTACGTC. Protein: CASTPSAYPYEQYV.

The V call is TRBV7-8, the J call TRBJ2-7; TRBD2 matches at 7 bases. In germline, CDR1 is SGHVS, CDR2 FQNEAQ. The CDR3 is made up of 17 amino acids. After removal of 6 bases from V and 3 bases from J, the junction contained 17 bases not matched to a gene. In nucleotides, the CDR3 is TGTGCCAGCAGACAATCCGGGCGGGACTACGGCCTCTACGAGCAGTACTTC. It yields the protein CASRQSGRDYGLYEQYF.

This clonotype was seen many times. This chain joins TRBV7-2 and TRBJ1-1, with D possibly matching TRBD1 (6 bases). This CDR3 is built from 14 residues. V shed 5 bases and J shed 1 base, with 11 bases lying between them. Germline V lookup: CDR1 SGHTA, CDR2 FQGNSA. CDR3 loop: CASSQGSGNTEAFF. In DNA form, the CDR3 reads TGTGCCAGCAGCCAGGGGTCTGGGAACACTGAAGCTTTCTTT.

This clonotype has a handful of counts. The chain recombines TRBV14 with TRBJ2-1, with unresolved D. This CDR3 is 17 amino acids long. Deletions cut 4 bases from V and 0 bases from J, with 16 bases between. Looked up from germline, CDR1 is SGHDN and CDR2 is FVKESK. CDR3 residues: CASSPTRGDSSYNEQFF. CDR3 bases: TGTGCCAGCAGCCCCACTCGCGGTGATAGCTCCTACAATGAGCAGTTCTTC.

This clonotype has just a few counts. The chain couples TRBV20-1 to TRBJ1-1, with unresolved D. The CDR3 is 14 amino acids. Looked up from germline, CDR1 is DFQATT and CDR2 is SNEGSKA (reference sequence). V lost 1 base and J 3 bases, leaving 12 bases between the germline ends. The CDR3 nucleotides are TGCAGTGCTAGAGGGGCTCACCGGGACACTGAAGCTTTCTTT. Amino acid sequence: CSARGAHRDTEAFF.

This clonotype was observed at least ten times. The V call is TRBV5-1, the J call TRBJ2-1; D might be TRBD2 (6 bases). The CDR3 is 13 amino acids. Germline V gives CDR1 SGHRS, CDR2 YFSETQ. V lost 10 bases to trimming and J lost 6 bases, with 17 bases between them. CDR3 sequence reads: CAPGLILFNEQFF. CDR3 sequence (DNA): TGCGCCCCCGGACTAATTTTATTCAATGAGCAGTTCTTC.

The genes are TRBV5-1 and TRBJ2-2; no definite D call. This CDR3 has 12 residues. Germline CDR1 and CDR2: SGHRS and YFSETQ. V was clipped by 0 bases and J by 7 bases, with 4 bases between them. For the CDR3, the DNA is TGCGCCAGCAGCTTGGAACTCGGGGAGCTGTTTTTT. Residues: CASSLELGELFF.

This clonotype was observed a few times. This rearrangement joins TRBV20-1 to TRBJ2-3; D is possibly TRBD2 (7 bases). Trimming removed 3 bases from V and 1 base from J, with 17 bases in between. The germline V gene encodes CDR1 DFQATT and CDR2 SNEGSKA (reference sequence). The CDR3 consists of 16 residues. The CDR3 loop is CSASGGRGYGTDTQYF. The CDR3 DNA reads as TGCAGTGCTAGTGGGGGGCGGGGGTACGGCACAGATACGCAGTATTTT.

This clonotype was seen a few times. The V and J genes are TRBV30 and TRBJ2-3; 8 nucleotides align to TRBD2. Germline V gene lookup returns CDR1 GTSNPN and CDR2 SVGIG (reference sequence). After removal of 0 bases from V and 6 bases from J, the junction contained 5 bases not matched to a gene. This CDR3 has 14 amino acids. CDR3 bases: TGTGCCTGGAGTGTCAGCGGGGGCTGGGATACGCAGTATTTT. Protein sequence: CAWSVSGGWDTQYF. Supplemented by reference TRBV30 and TRBJ2-3, the full variable domain reads SQTIHQWPATLVQPVGSPLSLECTVEGTSNPNLYWYRQAAGRGLQLLFYSVGIGQISSEVPQNLSASRPQDRQFILSSKKLLLSDSGFYLCAWSVSGGWDTQYFGPGTRLTVL.

This clonotype was seen at least ten times. This sequence joins TRBV27 and TRBJ1-2, with D perhaps TRBD1 (5 bases). The CDR3 has 12 residues. V was clipped by 6 bases and J by 8 bases, with 13 bases between them. CDR1 and CDR2 (germline): MNHEY, SMNVEV (reference sequence). The CDR3 spells CASSPAGDGYTF. The CDR3 coding sequence is TGTGCCAGCAGCCCAGCGGGGGACGGCTACACCTTC.

The chain uses TRBV5-1 and TRBJ2-2; D gene uncertain. CDR1 is SGHRS, CDR2 YFSETQ, per germline. Between the trimmed V and J ends, which lost 4 bases and 6 bases, there was a span of 10 bases. The CDR3 is made up of 13 amino acids. The CDR3 DNA sequence: TGCGCCAGCAGCATATCTAGACCCGGGGAGCTGTTTTTT. Its translation: CASSISRPGELFF.

Only a few counts were recorded for this clonotype. The chain links TRBV5-4 to TRBJ2-5, with D unresolved. The CDR3 spans 14 residues. Trimming cost V 4 bases and J 5 bases, with 15 bases left between them. From germline, CDR1 is SGHNT and CDR2 YYREEE (reference sequence). The CDR3 here is CASSRRLTGETQYF. CDR3 coding DNA: TGTGCCAGCAGCCGTCGGCTTACCGGGGAGACCCAGTACTTC.

This clonotype was seen more than once but under ten times. The J gene is TRBJ2-7, the V gene TRBV3-1; possibly TRBD2 for D (6 bases). V lost 3 bases, J lost 1 base, and 10 bases lay in between. The CDR3 runs 14 residues. Germline V gene data show CDR1 as LGHDT and CDR2 as YNNKEL (reference sequence). In DNA form, the CDR3 reads TGTGCCAGCAGCCAGGCGGGGAGATCCTACGAGCAGTACTTC. It is translated as CASSQAGRSYEQYF.

This clonotype was counted between two and nine times. The genes are TRBV20-1 and TRBJ2-7, with TRBD1 matching 7 bases. Germline CDR1 is DFQATT and CDR2 is SNEGSKA (reference sequence). The CDR3 spans 13 residues. J gave up 3 bases and V 5 bases, and 7 bases lay outside the gene matches. CDR3 coding DNA: TGCAGTGCTCCCAGGGGGACGAACTACGAGCAGTACTTC. As protein: CSAPRGTNYEQYF.

This clonotype was seen more than once but under ten times. The chain employs TRBV4-3 and TRBJ2-3; the D is unclear. The CDR3 length is 16 residues. Trimming took 0 bases from V and 1 from J, leaving 11 bases between them. Germline V gene lookup returns CDR1 LGHNA and CDR2 YSLEER. The CDR3 loop reads CASSQEGLFRTDTQYF. CDR3 nucleotide sequence: TGCGCCAGCAGCCAAGAGGGCCTTTTCCGCACAGATACGCAGTATTTT.

This clonotype turned up a few times. V is TRBV11-2 and J is TRBJ1-2; 7 bases match TRBD1. Germline V gene lookup returns CDR1 SGHAT and CDR2 FQNNGV. The CDR3 covers 13 residues. V lost 5 bases, J lost 7 bases, and 7 bases stayed unmatched. DNA for the CDR3: TGTGCCAGCAGCCTAGCCGGGACAGTTGGCTACACCTTC. As protein: CASSLAGTVGYTF.

This clonotype was detected only a few times. CDR3 coding DNA: TGTGCCAGCAGAAGGGACAGGCTCTACGAGCAGTACTTC. Translation gives CASRRDRLYEQYF. The rearrangement uses TRBV12-3 or TRBV12-4 and TRBJ2-7, with 8 positions matching TRBD1. V was pared by 6 bases and J by 3 bases, with 4 bases of the junction left unmatched. The CDR3 is 13 residues long.

The genes are TRBV5-1 and TRBJ1-1; D ambiguous. This CDR3 has 13 residues. Trimming cost V 4 bases and J 2 bases, with 9 bases left between them. CDR1 and CDR2 from the germline V gene are SGHRS and YFSETQ. The CDR3 DNA reads TGCGCCAGCAGCCGGTCAGCCAACACTGAAGCTTTCTTT. Protein product: CASSRSANTEAFF.

V and J are TRBV4-3 and TRBJ2-1; D call uncertain. CDR1 and CDR2 from the germline V gene are LGHNA and YSLEER. The CDR3 loop spans 14 amino acids. Trimming removed 4 bases from V and 0 bases from J, with 7 bases in between. CDR3 bases: TGCGCCAGCAGCCTCTGGGCCTCCTACAATGAGCAGTTCTTC. Amino acid sequence: CASSLWASYNEQFF.

This clonotype has a handful of counts. This chain connects TRBV7-9 to TRBJ2-1; D may be TRBD2 (6 bases). CDR3 length equals 14 residues. The V gene's germline CDR1 is SEHNR and CDR2 FQNEAQ (reference sequence). V lost 5 bases and J 9 bases, leaving 17 bases between the germline ends. DNA of the CDR3: TGTGCCAGCAGCGACCGGGGAGGAAATGGTGAGCAGTTCTTC. Residues: CASSDRGGNGEQFF. Combining the CDR3 with reference TRBV7-9 and TRBJ2-1 gives the whole variable domain DTGVSQNPRHKITKRGQNVTFRCDPISEHNRLYWYRQTLGQGPEFLTYFQNEAQLEKSRLLSDRFSAERPKGSFSTLEIQRTEQGDSAMYLCASSDRGGNGEQFFGPGTRLTVL.

In nucleotides, the CDR3 is TGTGCCAGCAGCCCAACAGGGTATGAGACCCAGTACTTC. Translating it yields CASSPTGYETQYF. The J gene is TRBJ2-5, the V gene TRBV12-3 or TRBV12-4, with D perhaps matching TRBD1 (6 bases). The CDR3 totals 13 residues. Trimming pared 6 bases from V and 5 bases from J, leaving 13 bases between.

This clonotype turned up a few times. The V and J genes are TRBV7-2 and TRBJ1-4; D not resolved. The CDR3 is 12 residues long. Germline V gene lookup returns CDR1 SGHTA and CDR2 FQGNSA. V was trimmed by 4 bases and J by 10 bases, leaving 10 bases between them. CDR3 in amino acids: CASSYLTGKLFF. Here the CDR3 DNA reads TGTGCCAGCAGCTATCTGACCGGAAAACTGTTTTTT.

V and J are TRBV7-2 and TRBJ1-1, with a possible D match to TRBD1 (5 bases). Between the trimmed V and J ends, which lost 5 bases and 1 base, there was a span of 8 bases. Germline CDR1 reads SGHTA; CDR2 reads FQGNSA. CDR3 length equals 13 residues. The CDR3 loop reads CASSRQQNTEAFF. CDR3 DNA: TGTGCCAGCAGCCGACAGCAGAACACTGAAGCTTTCTTT.